The 23 T cell receptor beta chains below were found in one sample sequenced in a study of chemoradiotherapy in HPV16-positive cancers. The data were produced by immunoSEQ multiplex PCR, yet TCRdb's version contains in-frame clones alone and is incomplete. The table lists approximately 30,000 clones, approximately 86% of them singletons. This specimen was blood, taken from a patient who underwent chemoradiotherapy. These receptors all stem from a human donor with HPV-associated anogenital cancer.

This chain links TRBV5-1 with TRBJ2-2; D is unclear. V was trimmed by 0 bases and J by 8 bases, leaving 11 bases between them. The CDR3 has 14 amino acids. Germline V CDR1 and CDR2: SGHRS, YFSETQ. CDR3 region: CASSLAVDLGELFF. DNA for the CDR3: TGCGCCAGCAGCTTGGCGGTGGATTTAGGGGAGCTGTTTTTT.

This chain links TRBV6-6 with TRBJ1-2; no clear D gene. Germline CDR1 is MNHNY and CDR2 is SVGAGI (reference sequence). This CDR3 region has 12 residues. Deletions cut 6 bases from V and 9 bases from J, with 14 bases between. CDR3 protein: CASSRTRESYTF. CDR3 bases: TGTGCCAGCAGCCGGACGCGGGAGAGCTACACCTTC.

The chain carries TRBV6-1 and TRBJ2-6; D uncertain. Between the trimmed V and J ends, which lost 6 bases and 0 bases, there was a span of 9 bases. This CDR3 region has 15 residues. The germline V gene encodes CDR1 MNHNS and CDR2 SASEGT. CDR3 residues: CASREKGSGANVLTF. CDR3 bases: TGTGCCAGCAGAGAAAAGGGCTCTGGGGCCAACGTCCTGACTTTC.

This clone was found once. This chain joins TRBV6-5 and TRBJ2-7; D uncertain. The CDR3 runs 15 residues. CDR1 is MNHEY and CDR2 is SVGAGI in the germline V gene. Between the trimmed V and J ends, which lost 2 bases and 2 bases, there was a span of 13 bases. CDR3 nucleotides: TGTGCCAGCAGTTACGGGGTAGGCCTAACCTACGAGCAGTACTTC. This codes for CASSYGVGLTYEQYF.

The chain combines TRBV6-4 with TRBJ2-7; D may be TRBD1 (6 bases). CDR3 length equals 14 residues. Trimming removed 5 bases from V and 0 bases from J, with 11 bases in between. Per germline, CDR1 MRHNA and CDR2 SNTAGT. The CDR3 DNA sequence: TGTGCCAGCAGTCCGACAGGTGACTCCTACGAGCAGTACTTC. Its translation: CASSPTGDSYEQYF.

In this sample, this clone turned up once. This chain uses TRBV27 with TRBJ2-1, with D unclear. The ends were cut back, 2 bases at V and 3 bases at J, with 8 bases in the middle. The CDR3 sequence is 14 residues long. CDR1 and CDR2 (germline): MNHEY, SMNVEV (reference sequence). CDR3 amino acids: CASSLRTDYNEQFF. The CDR3 DNA reads TGTGCCAGCAGTTTAAGAACGGACTACAATGAGCAGTTCTTC.

The V and J genes are TRBV2 and TRBJ2-6, with D uncertain. The germline V gene has CDR1 SNHLY and CDR2 FYNNEI. V shed 8 bases and J shed 9 bases, with 11 bases lying between them. This CDR3 has 12 amino acids. The CDR3 region is CASADRDNVLTF. The CDR3 region has the DNA TGTGCCAGCGCCGACCGAGACAACGTCCTGACTTTC.

The chain uses TRBV11-2 and TRBJ2-2, with TRBD1 as a possible D gene (5 bases). CDR1 is SGHAT and CDR2 is FQNNGV in the germline V gene. The CDR3 spans 14 residues. Trimming pared 4 bases from V and 5 bases from J, leaving 11 bases between. CDR3 sequence: CASSSRDGTGELFF. The CDR3 bases are TGTGCCAGCAGCTCCAGGGATGGAACCGGGGAGCTGTTTTTT.

The V gene is TRBV19, the J gene TRBJ1-5, with a tentative D call TRBD1 (6 bases). Germline V lookup: CDR1 LNHDA, CDR2 SQIVND (reference sequence). V was shortened by 4 bases and J by 2 bases, with 12 bases between the two germline ends. This CDR3 is 15 amino acids long. Written as DNA, the CDR3 is TGTGCCAGTAGTAAGGGGGGCGCGGGCAATCAGCCCCAGCATTTT. Encoded protein: CASSKGGAGNQPQHF.

The chain combines TRBV7-9 with TRBJ1-6, with TRBD1 matching 8 bases. Unmatched junction bases numbered 0, after V lost 1 base and J lost 7 bases. The CDR3 is made up of 14 amino acids. The V gene's germline CDR1 is SEHNR and CDR2 FQNEAQ (reference sequence). The CDR3 coding sequence is TGTGCCAGCAGCTTAGGGACAGGGAATTCACCCCTCCACTTT. It codes for CASSLGTGNSPLHF.

The chain employs TRBV2 and TRBJ1-1; the D is unclear. The CDR3 has 13 residues. The V and J ends lost 3 bases and 2 bases respectively, with 7 bases between them. Germline CDR1 is SNHLY and CDR2 is FYNNEI. The CDR3 is CASSDIGNTEAFF. The CDR3 DNA is TGTGCCAGCAGTGATATAGGTAACACTGAAGCTTTCTTT.

The J gene is TRBJ1-6, the V gene TRBV19, with 10 bases identical to TRBD1. Germline V gene lookup returns CDR1 LNHDA and CDR2 SQIVND (reference sequence). Germline trimming cut 7 bases from V and 7 bases from J; bases unmatched to any gene: 10. The CDR3 has 16 residues. The CDR3 sequence is CASTPPGTGVNSPLHF. The CDR3 nucleotides are TGTGCCAGTACCCCGCCCGGGACAGGGGTAAATTCACCCCTCCACTTT.

The gene calls are TRBV7-2 and TRBJ2-2; D is possibly TRBD2 (6 bases). CDR1 and CDR2 from the germline V gene are SGHTA and FQGNSA. This CDR3 is built from 13 residues. V lost 2 bases, J lost 8 bases, and 9 bases lay in between. The DNA of the CDR3 is TGTGCCAGCAGCTTATTACGGGAGGGGGAGCTGTTTTTT. The encoded protein is CASSLLREGELFF.

The chain joins TRBV11-3 to TRBJ2-3; D gene unclear. The CDR3 has 13 residues. Between the trimmed V and J ends, which lost 1 base and 5 bases, there was a span of 7 bases. From germline, CDR1 is SGHNT and CDR2 YENEEA. CDR3 bases: TGTGCCAGCAGCTTAGTGGACGGAGATACGCAGTATTTT. This translates into CASSLVDGDTQYF. The variable domain in full, completed from reference TRBV11-3 and TRBJ2-3, reads EAGVVQSPRYKIIEKKQPVAFWCNPISGHNTLYWYLQNLGQGPELLIRYENEEAVDDSQLPKDRFSAERLKGVDSTLKIQPAELGDSAVYLCASSLVDGDTQYFGPGTRLTVL.

The V gene is TRBV11-1, the J gene TRBJ2-5; tentative D call: TRBD2 (6 bases). Looked up from germline, CDR1 is SGHAT and CDR2 is FQDESV (reference sequence). The CDR3 length is 18 residues. Trimming removed 1 base at V and 5 bases at J, with 23 bases between. The CDR3 sequence is CASSLEEPRLVTEETQYF. The CDR3, as DNA: TGTGCCAGCAGCTTAGAAGAACCGAGACTAGTTACGGAGGAGACCCAGTACTTC. Based on the CDR3 plus reference TRBV11-1 and TRBJ2-5, the full variable domain is EAEVAQSPRYKITEKSQAVAFWCDPISGHATLYWYRQILGQGPELLVQFQDESVVDDSQLPKDRFSAERLKGVDSTLKIQPAELGDSAMYLCASSLEEPRLVTEETQYFGPGTRLLVL.

This clone was seen a single time. The chain carries TRBV18 and TRBJ1-5; D might be TRBD1 (5 bases). CDR3 length: 16 amino acids. Germline loops: CDR1 KGHSH, CDR2 LQKENI. Trimming removed 4 bases from V and 3 bases from J, with 16 bases in between. CDR3 in amino acids: CASSLSGPGNNQPQHF. The CDR3 DNA is TGTGCCAGCTCACTATCGGGACCGGGGAACAATCAGCCCCAGCATTTT.

The V call is TRBV7-2, the J call TRBJ2-4; unclear D gene. Germline V gene lookup returns CDR1 SGHTA and CDR2 FQGNSA. V lost 3 bases and J 7 bases, leaving 10 bases between the germline ends. CDR3 length: 13 residues. In DNA, the CDR3 is TGTGCCAGCAGCTTCGGGCCAGATAACATTCAGTACTTC. Its protein is CASSFGPDNIQYF.

This chain links TRBV28 with TRBJ1-2; D is perhaps TRBD1 (6 bases). The V and J ends lost 8 bases and 10 bases respectively, with 14 bases between them. The CDR3 extends over 11 amino acids. From germline, CDR1 is MDHEN and CDR2 SYDVKM. The CDR3 spells CASDSGQYYTF. The DNA for the CDR3 is TGTGCCAGCGACTCAGGACAGTACTACACCTTC.

CDR3 loop: CASSPPPDWLGTREQFF. The CDR3 DNA reads as TGTGCCAGCTCACCTCCCCCTGACTGGCTCGGGACGCGGGAGCAGTTCTTC. V gene TRBV18 combines with J gene TRBJ2-1; tentatively, D is TRBD1 or TRBD2 (5 bases each). The CDR3 sequence is 17 residues long. Between the trimmed V and J ends, which lost 3 bases and 10 bases, there was a span of 25 bases. CDR1 and CDR2 from the germline V gene are KGHSH and LQKENI.

The J gene is TRBJ2-1, the V gene TRBV6-5, with TRBD2 as a possible D gene (6 bases). The CDR3 is made up of 13 amino acids. Germline lookup yields CDR1 MNHEY and CDR2 SVGAGI. Trimming left V 6 bases short and J 5 bases short, with 11 bases between. The CDR3 coding sequence is TGTGCCAGCAGCGTCGAGCGGGACAATGAGCAGTTCTTC. It yields the protein CASSVERDNEQFF.

J is TRBJ1-2 and V is TRBV19; the D is unclear. The CDR3 totals 15 residues. The germline gives CDR1 LNHDA, CDR2 SQIVND (reference sequence). The V and J ends lost 2 bases and 4 bases respectively, with 14 bases between them. The CDR3 nucleotides read TGTGCCAGTAGTATAAACCAGGAGCTGGGCTATGGCTACACCTTC. This sequence encodes CASSINQELGYGYTF. Using reference TRBV19 and TRBJ1-2 for the parts outside the CDR3, the full variable domain is DGGITQSPKYLFRKEGQNVTLSCEQNLNHDAMYWYRQDPGQGLRLIYYSQIVNDFQKGDIAEGYSVSREKKESFPLTVTSAQKNPTAFYLCASSINQELGYGYTFGSGTRLTVV.

The chain couples TRBV28 to TRBJ2-7; D call uncertain. V was shortened by 3 bases and J by 4 bases, with 10 bases between the two germline ends. The germline CDR1 and CDR2 sequences are MDHEN and SYDVKM. This CDR3 is 13 amino acids long. The DNA of the CDR3 is TGTGCCAGCAGTTTTTTGGCGATGTACGAGCAGTACTTC. It translates to CASSFLAMYEQYF.

This chain uses TRBV4-3 with TRBJ2-5; possibly TRBD1 or TRBD2 for D (6 bases each). V was clipped by 4 bases and J by 5 bases, with 20 bases between them. Germline values: CDR1 LGHNA, CDR2 YSLEER. CDR3 length equals 16 residues. Here the CDR3 reads CASSLNREVVGETQYF. The CDR3 DNA reads TGCGCCAGCAGCCTTAACAGGGAGGTGGTAGGGGAGACCCAGTACTTC.